The 21 T cell receptor beta chains given below trace back to one sample, sequenced in a study of blood T cell repertoires in COVID-19. The protocol was immunoSEQ multiplex PCR, while the TCRdb copy is restricted to in-frame clones and leaves out a portion. The sample carries 180,000 or so clones, 85% to 90% recorded once. Sequenced: peripheral blood. The source of these receptors is a man younger than 30 with active or convalescent COVID-19.

The chain recombines TRBV19 with TRBJ1-1; D remains unclear. CDR1 and CDR2 (germline): LNHDA, SQIVND (reference sequence). The CDR3 contains 14 residues. The ends were cut back, 2 bases at V and 1 base at J, with 8 bases in the middle. Here the CDR3 reads CASSIFGRNTEAFF. In DNA form, the CDR3 reads TGTGCCAGTAGTATATTTGGGAGGAACACTGAAGCTTTCTTT.

This clone was seen once. CDR3 region: CAWKDREGGNSPLHF. CDR3 nucleotide sequence: TGTGCCTGGAAGGACAGGGAAGGAGGTAATTCACCCCTCCACTTT. The J gene is TRBJ1-6, the V gene TRBV30; 8 bases line up with TRBD1. Germline V gene sequence: CDR1 GTSNPN, CDR2 SVGIG (reference sequence). The CDR3 runs 15 residues. Trimming took 4 bases from V and 6 from J; bases not matched to a gene: 8.

This chain connects TRBV30 to TRBJ1-4; TRBD1 is a possible D gene (6 bases). The CDR3 is 14 residues long. V was shortened by 5 bases and J by 8 bases, with 18 bases between the two germline ends. The V gene's germline CDR1 is GTSNPN and CDR2 SVGIG (reference sequence). CDR3 protein: CAWGRDTRREKLFF. The CDR3 DNA is TGTGCCTGGGGAAGGGACACCCGGAGGGAAAAACTGTTTTTT.

The chain is built from TRBV5-4 and TRBJ2-5; possibly TRBD2 for D (5 bases). This CDR3 contains 14 residues. Trimming stripped 10 bases from V and 5 bases from J, with 21 bases between. Germline V CDR1 and CDR2: SGHNT, YYREEE (reference sequence). The CDR3 DNA sequence: TGTGCCTACCTCCCGGGAAAACTGACGGAGACCCAGTACTTC. This codes for CAYLPGKLTETQYF.

This clone was counted a single time. The rearrangement links TRBV18 to TRBJ2-7; TRBD1 is a possible D gene (5 bases). V was trimmed by 3 bases and J by 1 base, leaving 10 bases between them. Germline V gene sequence: CDR1 KGHSH, CDR2 LQKENI. The CDR3 covers 14 residues. This CDR3 reads CASSPTTASYEQYF. DNA of the CDR3: TGTGCCAGCTCACCCACGACAGCTTCCTACGAGCAGTACTTC.

V usage is TRBV9 and J usage is TRBJ2-2, with a possible D match to TRBD1 (6 bases). The ends were cut back, 2 bases at V and 0 bases at J, with 17 bases in the middle. This CDR3 comprises 18 residues. Germline V CDR1 and CDR2: SGDLS, YYNGEE. This CDR3 reads CASSVQGPVYSNTGELFF. In DNA form, the CDR3 reads TGTGCCAGCAGCGTGCAGGGGCCGGTTTACTCGAACACCGGGGAGCTGTTTTTT.

The chain employs TRBV27 and TRBJ1-5, with D unclear. In germline, CDR1 is MNHEY, CDR2 SMNVEV (reference sequence). The CDR3 sequence is 13 residues long. V lost 2 bases and J lost 7, with 9 bases in between. CDR3 loop: CASSLASMQPQHF. For the CDR3, the DNA is TGTGCCAGCAGTTTAGCTAGTATGCAGCCCCAGCATTTT.

The CDR3: CASKQTGTSVDEQFF. CDR3 nucleotides: TGCGCCAGCAAACAAACCGGGACTAGCGTGGATGAGCAGTTCTTC. V is TRBV5-1 and J is TRBJ2-1, with 10 bases that match TRBD2. Unmatched junction bases numbered 11, after V lost 6 bases and J lost 8 bases. In germline, CDR1 is SGHRS, CDR2 YFSETQ. CDR3 length equals 15 residues.

V usage is TRBV7-9 and J usage is TRBJ1-1, with TRBD1 matching over 9 bases. V was pared by 5 bases and J by 5 bases, with 15 bases of the junction left unmatched. The CDR3 has 17 residues. Per the germline V gene, CDR1 is SEHNR and CDR2 is FQNEAQ (reference sequence). The CDR3 nucleotides are TGTGCCAGCAGCCCTACGGGAGGGACAGGGTTCGGTACTGAAGCTTTCTTT. Encoded protein: CASSPTGGTGFGTEAFF.

The chain couples TRBV2 to TRBJ1-1; maybe TRBD1 (6 bases). Looked up from germline, CDR1 is SNHLY and CDR2 is FYNNEI. V shed 8 bases and J shed 4 bases, with 14 bases lying between them. The CDR3 sequence is 13 residues long. The DNA for the CDR3 is TGTGCCAGCCGAAACAGGGAGGGCACTGAAGCTTTCTTT. Translated: CASRNREGTEAFF.

The sample holds one count of this clone. J is TRBJ2-5 and V is TRBV27; no clear D gene. V lost 4 bases, J lost 4 bases, and 19 bases lay in between. Germline V gives CDR1 MNHEY, CDR2 SMNVEV (reference sequence). This CDR3 has 16 residues. CDR3 sequence reads: CASSSIDPASGETQYF. DNA of the CDR3: TGTGCCAGCAGTTCGATAGACCCAGCGTCGGGAGAGACCCAGTACTTC.

This clone came up a few times. This chain joins TRBV9 and TRBJ1-5; 9 bases match TRBD1. This CDR3 spans 15 amino acids. The germline V gene encodes CDR1 SGDLS and CDR2 YYNGEE. The V gene end was trimmed by 9 bases and the J gene end by 1 base; junction bases not matched to a gene: 8. The CDR3 region is CATLPGQGSNQPQHF. In DNA form, the CDR3 reads TGTGCCACACTACCAGGACAGGGGAGCAATCAGCCCCAGCATTTT. Full variable domain (missing parts from reference TRBV9 and TRBJ1-5): DSGVTQTPKHLITATGQRVTLRCSPRSGDLSVYWYQQSLDQGLQFLIQYYNGEERAKGNILERFSAQQFPDLHSELNLSSLELGDSALYFCATLPGQGSNQPQHFGDGTRLSIL.

Written as DNA, the CDR3 is TGTGCCAGCAGCTTAGTATCAGGGGAAGAGTACAATGAGCAGTTCTTC. It codes for CASSLVSGEEYNEQFF. The chain combines TRBV7-3 with TRBJ2-1; D may be TRBD1 (6 bases). The germline V and J ends were trimmed by 2 bases and 4 bases, with 15 bases remaining between them. Per the germline V gene, CDR1 is SGHTA and CDR2 is FQGTGA. This CDR3 contains 16 residues.

The V call is TRBV18, the J call TRBJ1-2; 9 bases are shared with TRBD1. V was pared by 5 bases and J by 6 bases, with 4 bases of the junction left unmatched. Germline CDR1 and CDR2: KGHSH and LQKENI. The CDR3 runs 13 residues. For the CDR3, the DNA is TGTGCCAGCTCAGAGGGACAGGGAGATGGCTACACCTTC. This encodes CASSEGQGDGYTF. Together with reference TRBV18 and TRBJ1-2, the CDR3 gives the full variable domain: NAGVMQNPRHLVRRRGQEARLRCSPMKGHSHVYWYRQLPEEGLKFMVYLQKENIIDESGMPKERFSAEFPKEGPSILRIQQVVRGDSAAYFCASSEGQGDGYTFGSGTRLTVV.

A word on this clone: The sample has other DNA sequences that encode this CDR3 too. The rearrangement uses TRBV11-2 and TRBJ1-1, with 8 bases lining up with TRBD1. This CDR3 comprises 14 residues. J lost 1 base, V lost 5 bases, and 3 bases had no gene match. The germline V gene has CDR1 SGHAT and CDR2 FQNNGV. DNA of the CDR3: TGTGCCAGCAGCCTTGGACAGGGGAACACTGAAGCTTTCTTT. Encoded protein: CASSLGQGNTEAFF. Full variable domain (rest looked up from reference TRBV11-2 and TRBJ1-1): EAGVAQSPRYKIIEKRQSVAFWCNPISGHATLYWYQQILGQGPKLLIQFQNNGVVDDSQLPKDRFSAERLKGVDSTLKIQPAKLEDSAVYLCASSLGQGNTEAFFGQGTRLTVV.

The V gene is TRBV6-5, the J gene TRBJ2-6; D is uncertain. CDR1 is MNHEY and CDR2 is SVGAGI in the germline V gene. V dropped 10 bases and J dropped 0 bases, with 10 bases sitting between them. The CDR3 has 14 residues. CDR3 DNA sequence: TGTGCCACCGTTACGGGCTCTGGGGCCAACGTCCTGACTTTC. Its protein is CATVTGSGANVLTF.

The chain is built from TRBV9 and TRBJ2-3; 11 bases align to TRBD2. CDR3 length: 18 residues. Germline V lookup: CDR1 SGDLS, CDR2 YYNGEE. J was trimmed by 0 bases and V by 0 bases; bases with no gene match: 6. Here the CDR3 reads CASSVGLAGGPSTDTQYF. DNA of the CDR3: TGTGCCAGCAGCGTAGGCCTAGCGGGGGGACCTAGCACAGATACGCAGTATTTT.

The chain couples TRBV19 to TRBJ2-4, with D perhaps matching TRBD1 (7 bases). Germline V lookup: CDR1 LNHDA, CDR2 SQIVND (reference sequence). The V end lost 2 bases, the J end lost 4 bases, and 15 bases lay between the germline ends. This CDR3 is built from 16 residues. CDR3 DNA: TGTGCCAGTAGTATAACAGGGGCCGCGGGGAAAAACATTCAGTACTTC. Amino acids: CASSITGAAGKNIQYF.

This clone was detected a few times. The rearrangement joins TRBV6-4 to TRBJ1-2; tentatively, D is TRBD1 (6 bases). The V gene's germline CDR1 is MRHNA and CDR2 SNTAGT. V was cut by 5 bases and J by 4 bases, with 17 bases left in between. This CDR3 region has 15 residues. Here the CDR3 reads CASSYGQPLIYGYTF. CDR3 in DNA: TGTGCCAGCAGTTACGGACAGCCACTAATCTATGGCTACACCTTC.

The chain couples TRBV2 to TRBJ1-2, with D possibly matching TRBD1 (6 bases). V shed 6 bases and J shed 4 bases, with 9 bases lying between them. This CDR3 is 12 amino acids long. The germline V gene encodes CDR1 SNHLY and CDR2 FYNNEI. CDR3 bases: TGTGCCAGCAGGATGGACAGCTATGGCTACACCTTC. Encoded protein: CASRMDSYGYTF.

The chain employs TRBV2 and TRBJ1-2; D possibly corresponds to TRBD1 (5 bases). CDR1 and CDR2 (germline): SNHLY, FYNNEI. CDR3 length equals 13 residues. Trimming stripped 9 bases from V and 5 bases from J, with 16 bases between. The CDR3 DNA is TGTGCCAGTAAGAGACAGACCTATTATGGCTACACCTTC. Translated: CASKRQTYYGYTF.